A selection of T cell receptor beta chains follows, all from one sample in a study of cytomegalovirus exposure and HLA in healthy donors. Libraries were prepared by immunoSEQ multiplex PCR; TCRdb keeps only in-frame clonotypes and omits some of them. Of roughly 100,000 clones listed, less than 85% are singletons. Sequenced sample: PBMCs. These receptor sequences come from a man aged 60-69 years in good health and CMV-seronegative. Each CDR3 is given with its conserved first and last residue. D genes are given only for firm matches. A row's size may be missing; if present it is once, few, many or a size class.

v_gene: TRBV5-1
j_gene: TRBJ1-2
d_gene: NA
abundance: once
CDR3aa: CASSLLTENYGYTF
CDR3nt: TGCGCCAGCAGCCTCCTGACGGAGAACTATGGCTACACCTTC

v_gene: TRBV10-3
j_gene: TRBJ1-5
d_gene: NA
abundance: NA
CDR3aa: CAISEEVNQPQHF
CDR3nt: TGTGCCATCAGTGAGGAGGTCAATCAGCCCCAGCATTTT

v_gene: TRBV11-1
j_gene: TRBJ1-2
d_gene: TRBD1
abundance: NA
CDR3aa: CASSLPDRGAGYTF
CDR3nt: TGTGCCAGCAGCTTACCGGACAGGGGTGCGGGCTACACCTTC

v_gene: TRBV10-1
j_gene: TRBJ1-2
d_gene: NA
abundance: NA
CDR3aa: CASSESQGRNYGYTF
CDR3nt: TGCGCCAGCAGTGAGTCACAGGGCCGAAACTATGGCTACACCTTC

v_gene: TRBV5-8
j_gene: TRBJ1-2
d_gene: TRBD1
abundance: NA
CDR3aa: CASSVRDRGDYGYTF
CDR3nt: TGTGCCAGCAGCGTCCGGGACAGGGGTGACTATGGCTACACCTTC

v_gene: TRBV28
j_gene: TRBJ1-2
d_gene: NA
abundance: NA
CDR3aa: CASSLDRQGYTF
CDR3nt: TGTGCCAGCAGTTTAGACAGGCAAGGCTACACCTTC

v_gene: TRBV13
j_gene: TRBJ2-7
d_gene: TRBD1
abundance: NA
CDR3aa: CASSLGTGAPEQYF
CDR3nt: TGTGCCAGCAGCTTAGGGACAGGGGCTCCCGAGCAGTACTTC

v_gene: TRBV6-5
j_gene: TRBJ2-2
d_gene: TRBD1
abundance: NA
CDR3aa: CASGDQGAVAGELFF
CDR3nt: TGTGCCAGCGGCGACCAGGGGGCGGTCGCCGGGGAGCTGTTTTTT

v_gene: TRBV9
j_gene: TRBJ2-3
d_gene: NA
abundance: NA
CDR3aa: CASSVGANSFTDTQYF
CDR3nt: TGTGCCAGCAGCGTAGGGGCTAATTCTTTCACAGATACGCAGTATTTT

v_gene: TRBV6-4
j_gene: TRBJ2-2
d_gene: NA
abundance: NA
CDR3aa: CASSVEQNTGELFF
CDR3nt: TGTGCCAGCAGTGTGGAGCAGAACACCGGGGAGCTGTTTTTT

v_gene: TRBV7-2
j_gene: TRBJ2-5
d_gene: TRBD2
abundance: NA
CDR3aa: CASSSQGLAGGPETQYF
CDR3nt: TGTGCCAGCAGCAGCCAGGGACTAGCGGGGGGGCCTGAGACCCAGTACTTC

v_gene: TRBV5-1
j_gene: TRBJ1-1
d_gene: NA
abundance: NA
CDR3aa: CASSLQGRTIPEAFF
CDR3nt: TGCGCCAGCAGCTTGCAGGGGCGGACAATACCTGAAGCTTTCTTT

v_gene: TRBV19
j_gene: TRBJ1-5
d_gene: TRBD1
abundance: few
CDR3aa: CASRNPGQGNQPQHF
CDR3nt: TGTGCCAGTAGAAATCCGGGACAGGGTAATCAGCCCCAGCATTTT

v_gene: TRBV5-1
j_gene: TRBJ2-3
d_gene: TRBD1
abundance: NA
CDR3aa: CASSLGTGGADTQYF
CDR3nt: TGCGCCAGCAGCTTGGGGACAGGGGGCGCAGATACGCAGTATTTT

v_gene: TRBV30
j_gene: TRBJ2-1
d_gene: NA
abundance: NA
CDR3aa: CAWSVGGAGRFF
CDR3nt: TGTGCCTGGAGTGTAGGCGGGGCAGGACGGTTCTTC

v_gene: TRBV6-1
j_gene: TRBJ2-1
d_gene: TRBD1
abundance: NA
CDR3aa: CATPGDRGPHEQFF
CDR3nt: TGTGCCACCCCAGGGGACAGGGGTCCACATGAGCAGTTCTTC

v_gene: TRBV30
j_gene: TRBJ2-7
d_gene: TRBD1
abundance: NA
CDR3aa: CAWSLGQGTHEQYF
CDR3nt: TGTGCCTGGAGTCTAGGACAGGGTACCCACGAGCAGTACTTC

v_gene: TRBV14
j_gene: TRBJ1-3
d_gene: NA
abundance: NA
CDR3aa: CASSQDNRSSGNTIYF
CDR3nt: TGTGCCAGCAGCCAAGATAACAGAAGCTCTGGAAACACCATATATTTT

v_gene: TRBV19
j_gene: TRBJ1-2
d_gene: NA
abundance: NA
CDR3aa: CASSIDQAANYGYTF
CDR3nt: TGTGCCAGTAGTATAGATCAGGCAGCTAACTATGGCTACACCTTC

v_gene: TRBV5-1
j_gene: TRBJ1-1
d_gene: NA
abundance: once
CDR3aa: CASSLDQDRENTEAFF
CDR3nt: TGCGCCAGCAGCTTGGACCAAGACAGAGAGAACACTGAAGCTTTCTTT

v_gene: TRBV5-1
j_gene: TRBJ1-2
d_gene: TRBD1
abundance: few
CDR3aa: CASSFRGQQTVAYGYTF
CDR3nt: TGCGCCAGCAGCTTTAGGGGACAGCAGACCGTGGCCTATGGCTACACCTTC

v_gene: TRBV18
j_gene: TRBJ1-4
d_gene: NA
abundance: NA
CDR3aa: CASSPPGRLTNEKLFF
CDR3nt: TGTGCCAGCTCACCACCGGGGAGATTAACTAATGAAAAACTGTTTTTT

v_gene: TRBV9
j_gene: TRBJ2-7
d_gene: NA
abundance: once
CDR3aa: CASSVDATAPYEQYF
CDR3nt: TGTGCCAGCAGCGTAGACGCAACAGCTCCCTACGAGCAGTACTTC

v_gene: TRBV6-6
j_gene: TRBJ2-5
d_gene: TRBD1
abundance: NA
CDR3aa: CASSSPGTAQETQYF
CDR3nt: TGTGCCAGCAGTTCGCCCGGGACAGCCCAAGAGACCCAGTACTTC

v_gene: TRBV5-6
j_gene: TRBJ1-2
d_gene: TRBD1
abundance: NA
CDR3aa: CASSLDVVAGGAGAGYTF
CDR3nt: TGTGCCAGCAGCTTAGATGTCGTGGCAGGGGGCGCCGGCGCGGGCTACACCTTC

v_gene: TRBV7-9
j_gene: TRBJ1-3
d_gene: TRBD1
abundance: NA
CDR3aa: CASSFTGGGGNTIYF
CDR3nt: TGTGCCAGCAGCTTTACAGGGGGCGGCGGAAACACCATATATTTT

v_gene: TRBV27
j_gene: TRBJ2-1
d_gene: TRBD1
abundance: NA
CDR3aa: CASSLPRDRGYNEQFF
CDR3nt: TGTGCCAGCAGTCTCCCCCGGGACAGGGGCTACAATGAGCAGTTCTTC

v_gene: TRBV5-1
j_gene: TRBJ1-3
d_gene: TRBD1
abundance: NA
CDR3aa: CASSSLTGGPGNTIYF
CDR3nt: TGCGCCAGCAGCTCGTTGACAGGGGGCCCTGGAAACACCATATATTTT

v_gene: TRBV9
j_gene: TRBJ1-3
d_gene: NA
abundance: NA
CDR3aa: CASSVAQAGNTIYF
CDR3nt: TGTGCCAGCAGCGTAGCGCAGGCGGGAAACACCATATATTTT

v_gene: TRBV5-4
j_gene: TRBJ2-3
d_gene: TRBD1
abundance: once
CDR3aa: CASSLGAGQGSTDTQYF
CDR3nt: TGTGCCAGCAGCTTGGGGGCGGGACAGGGTTCCACAGATACGCAGTATTTT

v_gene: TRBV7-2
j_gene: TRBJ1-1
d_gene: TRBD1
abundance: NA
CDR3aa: CASSLVQGGTEAFF
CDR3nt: TGTGCCAGCAGCTTAGTTCAGGGGGGCACTGAAGCTTTCTTT

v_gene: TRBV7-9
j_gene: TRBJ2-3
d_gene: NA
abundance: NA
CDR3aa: CASSMAGGTQYF
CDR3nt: TGTGCCAGCAGCATGGCCGGGGGAACGCAGTATTTT

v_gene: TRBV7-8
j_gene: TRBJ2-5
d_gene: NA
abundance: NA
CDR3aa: CASSRFSGETQYF
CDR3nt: TGTGCCAGCAGCCGCTTTAGTGGAGAGACCCAGTACTTC

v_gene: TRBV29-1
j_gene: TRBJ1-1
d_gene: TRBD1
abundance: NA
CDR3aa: CSVDESDRGGGAFF
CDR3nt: TGCAGCGTTGACGAGTCCGACAGGGGCGGTGGGGCTTTCTTT

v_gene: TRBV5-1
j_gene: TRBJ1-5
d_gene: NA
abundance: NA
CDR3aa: CASSLDGGVSQPQHF
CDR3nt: TGCGCCAGCAGCTTGGACGGTGGTGTAAGTCAGCCCCAGCATTTT

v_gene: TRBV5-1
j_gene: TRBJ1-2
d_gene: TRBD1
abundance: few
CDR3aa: CASSRGQGYGYTF
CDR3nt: TGCGCCAGCAGCCGGGGACAGGGCTATGGCTACACCTTC

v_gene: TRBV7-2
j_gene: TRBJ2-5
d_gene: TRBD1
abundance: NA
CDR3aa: CASSLGTGGQETQYF
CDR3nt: TGTGCCAGCAGCTTAGGGACAGGGGGCCAAGAGACCCAGTACTTC

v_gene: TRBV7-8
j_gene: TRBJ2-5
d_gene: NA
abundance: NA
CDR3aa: CASSSAGETQYF
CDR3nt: TGTGCCAGCAGCTCAGCCGGGGAGACCCAGTACTTC

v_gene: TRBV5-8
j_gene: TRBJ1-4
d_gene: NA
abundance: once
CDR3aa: CASSPDIYATNEKLFF
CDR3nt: TGTGCCAGCAGCCCGGACATCTATGCAACTAATGAAAAACTGTTTTTT

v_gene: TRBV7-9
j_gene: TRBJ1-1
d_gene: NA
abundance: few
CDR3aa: CASSLFPGHREAFF
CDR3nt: TGTGCCAGCAGCTTATTCCCCGGACACCGTGAAGCTTTCTTT

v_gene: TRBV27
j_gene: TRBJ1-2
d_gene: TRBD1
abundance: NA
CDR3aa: CASSFRPPGQGGLYGYTF
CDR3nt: TGTGCCAGCAGTTTCCGTCCTCCGGGACAGGGGGGCCTCTATGGCTACACCTTC

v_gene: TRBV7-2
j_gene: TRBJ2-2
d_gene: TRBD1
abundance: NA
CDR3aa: CASSLVSGTGYTGELFF
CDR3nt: TGTGCCAGCAGCTTAGTTTCCGGGACAGGGTACACCGGGGAGCTGTTTTTT